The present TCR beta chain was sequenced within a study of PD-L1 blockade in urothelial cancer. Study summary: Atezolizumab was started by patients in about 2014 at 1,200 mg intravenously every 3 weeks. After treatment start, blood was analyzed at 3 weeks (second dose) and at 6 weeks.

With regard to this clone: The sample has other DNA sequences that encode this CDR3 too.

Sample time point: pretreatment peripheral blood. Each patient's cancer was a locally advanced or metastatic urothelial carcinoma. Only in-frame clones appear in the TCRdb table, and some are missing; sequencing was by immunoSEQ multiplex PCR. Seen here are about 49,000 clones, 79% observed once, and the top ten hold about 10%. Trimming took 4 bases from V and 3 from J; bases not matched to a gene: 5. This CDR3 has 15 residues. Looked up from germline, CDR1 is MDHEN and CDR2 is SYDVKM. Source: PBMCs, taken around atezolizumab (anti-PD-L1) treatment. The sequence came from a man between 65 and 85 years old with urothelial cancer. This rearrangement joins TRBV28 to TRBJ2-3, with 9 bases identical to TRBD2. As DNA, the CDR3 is TGTGCCAGCAGTTCCCCAGCGGGAGGTACAGATACGCAGTATTTT. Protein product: CASSSPAGGTDTQYF.